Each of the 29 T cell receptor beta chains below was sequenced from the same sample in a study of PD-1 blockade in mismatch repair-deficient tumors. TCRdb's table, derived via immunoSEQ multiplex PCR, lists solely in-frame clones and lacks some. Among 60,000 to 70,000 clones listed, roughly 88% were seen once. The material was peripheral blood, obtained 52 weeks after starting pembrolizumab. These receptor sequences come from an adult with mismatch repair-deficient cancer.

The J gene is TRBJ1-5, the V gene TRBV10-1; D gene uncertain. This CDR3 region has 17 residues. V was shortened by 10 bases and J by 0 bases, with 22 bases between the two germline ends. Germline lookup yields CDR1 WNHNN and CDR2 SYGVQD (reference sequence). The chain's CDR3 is CATRPSVSLYSNQPQHF. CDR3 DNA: TGCGCCACACGGCCTTCTGTCTCATTATATAGCAATCAGCCCCAGCATTTT.

The CDR3 region is CASSFTTQGEKLFF. The CDR3, as DNA: TGTGCCAGCAGCTTCACCACGCAGGGGGAAAAACTGTTTTTT. The V call is TRBV11-3, the J call TRBJ1-4; D might be TRBD1 (6 bases). The ends were cut back, 3 bases at V and 8 bases at J, with 13 bases in the middle. Germline CDR1 reads SGHNT; CDR2 reads YENEEA. This CDR3 is 14 amino acids long.

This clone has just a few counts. CDR3 region: CASSMWTGDYGYTF. CDR3 DNA sequence: TGTGCCAGTAGTATGTGGACAGGGGATTATGGCTACACCTTC. The chain employs TRBV19 and TRBJ1-2; 9 positions match TRBD1. After removal of 3 bases from V and 5 bases from J, the junction contained 4 bases not matched to a gene. The CDR3 spans 14 residues. CDR1 and CDR2 (germline): LNHDA, SQIVND (reference sequence).

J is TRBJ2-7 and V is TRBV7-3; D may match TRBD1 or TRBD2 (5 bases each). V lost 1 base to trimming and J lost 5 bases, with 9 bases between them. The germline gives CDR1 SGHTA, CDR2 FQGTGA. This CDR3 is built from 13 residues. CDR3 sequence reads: CASSLRDGHEQYF. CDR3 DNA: TGTGCCAGCAGCTTAAGGGACGGTCACGAGCAGTACTTC.

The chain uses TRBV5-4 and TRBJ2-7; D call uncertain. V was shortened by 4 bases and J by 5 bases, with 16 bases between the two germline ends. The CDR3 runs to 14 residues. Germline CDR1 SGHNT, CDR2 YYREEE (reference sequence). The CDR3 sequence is CASSPGSSFDEQYF. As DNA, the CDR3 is TGTGCCAGCAGCCCTGGAAGCAGCTTCGACGAGCAGTACTTC.

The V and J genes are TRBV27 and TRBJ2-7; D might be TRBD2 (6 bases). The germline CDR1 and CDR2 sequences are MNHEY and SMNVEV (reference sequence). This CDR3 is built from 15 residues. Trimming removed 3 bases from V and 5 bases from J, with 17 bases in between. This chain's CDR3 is CASSFHPGEADEQYF. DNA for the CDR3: TGTGCCAGCAGTTTTCATCCGGGGGAAGCGGACGAGCAGTACTTC.

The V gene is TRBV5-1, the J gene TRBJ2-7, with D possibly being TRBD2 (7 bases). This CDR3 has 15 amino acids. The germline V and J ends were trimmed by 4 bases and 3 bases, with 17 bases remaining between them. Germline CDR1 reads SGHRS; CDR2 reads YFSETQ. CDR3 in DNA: TGCGCCAGCAGCCCCTCGGGGGCTAGCGGCTACGAGCAGTACTTC. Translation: CASSPSGASGYEQYF.

CDR3 sequence reads: CASSQDTQGGEQYF. The CDR3 nucleotides are TGCGCCAGCAGCCAAGATACGCAGGGGGGCGAGCAGTACTTC. The chain employs TRBV4-1 and TRBJ2-7, with D perhaps matching TRBD1 (7 bases). The CDR3 is made up of 14 amino acids. V was clipped by 0 bases and J by 6 bases, with 12 bases between them. Germline V lookup: CDR1 MGHRA, CDR2 YSYEKL.

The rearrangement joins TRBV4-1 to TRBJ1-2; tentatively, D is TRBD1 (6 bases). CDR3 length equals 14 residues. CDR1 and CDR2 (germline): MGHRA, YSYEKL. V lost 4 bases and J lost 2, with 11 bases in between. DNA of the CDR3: TGCGCCAGCAGCCCGGGGGCTTCGAACTATGGCTACACCTTC. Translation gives CASSPGASNYGYTF.

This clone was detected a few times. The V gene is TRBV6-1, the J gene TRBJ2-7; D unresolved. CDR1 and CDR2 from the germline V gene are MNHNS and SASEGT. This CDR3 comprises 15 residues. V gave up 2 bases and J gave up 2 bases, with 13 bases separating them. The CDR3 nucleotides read TGTGCCAGCAGTGAATCCTGGCCGCTGACCTACGAGCAGTACTTC. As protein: CASSESWPLTYEQYF.

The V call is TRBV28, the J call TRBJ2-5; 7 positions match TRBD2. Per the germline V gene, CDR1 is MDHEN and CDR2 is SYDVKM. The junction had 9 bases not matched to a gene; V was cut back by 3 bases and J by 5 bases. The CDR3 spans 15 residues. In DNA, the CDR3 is TGTGCCAGCAGTTTCGGGCCGGGGGGTCGGGAGACCCAGTACTTC. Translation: CASSFGPGGRETQYF. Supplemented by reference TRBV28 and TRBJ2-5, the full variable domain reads DVKVTQSSRYLVKRTGEKVFLECVQDMDHENMFWYRQDPGLGLRLIYFSYDVKMKEKGDIPEGYSVSREKKERFSLILESASTNQTSMYLCASSFGPGGRETQYFGPGTRLLVL.

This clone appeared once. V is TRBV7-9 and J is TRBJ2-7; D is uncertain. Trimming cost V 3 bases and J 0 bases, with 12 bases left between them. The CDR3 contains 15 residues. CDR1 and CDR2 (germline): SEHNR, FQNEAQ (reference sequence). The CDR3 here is CASSLGRRSSYEQYF. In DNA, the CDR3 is TGTGCCAGCAGCTTGGGCAGGCGGAGCTCCTACGAGCAGTACTTC.

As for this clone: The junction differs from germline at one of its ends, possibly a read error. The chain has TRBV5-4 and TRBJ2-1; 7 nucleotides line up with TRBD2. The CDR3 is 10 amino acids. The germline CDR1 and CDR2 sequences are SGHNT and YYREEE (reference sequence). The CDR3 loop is CAVPGLKGIF. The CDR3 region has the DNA TGTGCCGTACCGGGACTAAAAGGGATCTTC.

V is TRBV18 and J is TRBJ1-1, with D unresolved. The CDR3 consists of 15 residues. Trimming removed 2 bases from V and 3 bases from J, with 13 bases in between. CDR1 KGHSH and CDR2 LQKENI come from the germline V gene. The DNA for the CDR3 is TGTGCCAGCTCACCAGGCCTCCCGAGTTACACTGAAGCTTTCTTT. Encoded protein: CASSPGLPSYTEAFF.

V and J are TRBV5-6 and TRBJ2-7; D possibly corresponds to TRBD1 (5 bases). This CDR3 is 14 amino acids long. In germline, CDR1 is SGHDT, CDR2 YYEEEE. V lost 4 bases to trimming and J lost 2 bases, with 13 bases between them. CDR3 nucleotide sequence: TGTGCCAGCAGCCCCCAGGGCCTCGCCTACGAGCAGTACTTC. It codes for CASSPQGLAYEQYF.

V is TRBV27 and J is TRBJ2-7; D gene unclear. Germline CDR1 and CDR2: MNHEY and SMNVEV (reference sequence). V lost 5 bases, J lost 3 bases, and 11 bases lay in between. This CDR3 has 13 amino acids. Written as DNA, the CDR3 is TGTGCCAGCAGTCCCGCCGTGAGCTACGAGCAGTACTTC. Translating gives CASSPAVSYEQYF.

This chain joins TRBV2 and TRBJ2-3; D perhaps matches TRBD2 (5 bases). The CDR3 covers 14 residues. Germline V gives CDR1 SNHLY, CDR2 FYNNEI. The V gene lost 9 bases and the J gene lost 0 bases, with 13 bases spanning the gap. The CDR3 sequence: CASTEEKSTDTQYF. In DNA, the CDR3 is TGTGCCAGTACGGAGGAGAAGAGCACAGATACGCAGTATTTT.

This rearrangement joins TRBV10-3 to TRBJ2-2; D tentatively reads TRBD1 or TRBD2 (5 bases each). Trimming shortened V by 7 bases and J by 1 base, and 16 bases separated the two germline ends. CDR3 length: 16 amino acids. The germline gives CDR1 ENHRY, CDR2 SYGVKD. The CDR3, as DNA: TGTGCCATCAAAGAGGGGCCAGCGTGGAACACCGGGGAGCTGTTTTTT. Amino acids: CAIKEGPAWNTGELFF.

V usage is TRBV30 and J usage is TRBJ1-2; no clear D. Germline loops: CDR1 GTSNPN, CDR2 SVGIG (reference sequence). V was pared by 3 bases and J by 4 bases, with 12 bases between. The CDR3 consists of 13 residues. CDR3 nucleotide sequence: TGTGCCTGGAGGCTCCTGGTCGGCTATGGCTACACCTTC. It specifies CAWRLLVGYGYTF. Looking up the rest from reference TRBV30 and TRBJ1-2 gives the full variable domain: SQTIHQWPATLVQPVGSPLSLECTVEGTSNPNLYWYRQAAGRGLQLLFYSVGIGQISSEVPQNLSASRPQDRQFILSSKKLLLSDSGFYLCAWRLLVGYGYTFGSGTRLTVV.

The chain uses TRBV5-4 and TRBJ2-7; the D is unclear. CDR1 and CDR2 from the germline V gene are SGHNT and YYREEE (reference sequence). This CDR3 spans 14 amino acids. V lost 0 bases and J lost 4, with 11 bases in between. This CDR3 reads CASSLGHGPYEQYF. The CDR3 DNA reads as TGTGCCAGCAGCTTGGGTCACGGACCGTACGAGCAGTACTTC.

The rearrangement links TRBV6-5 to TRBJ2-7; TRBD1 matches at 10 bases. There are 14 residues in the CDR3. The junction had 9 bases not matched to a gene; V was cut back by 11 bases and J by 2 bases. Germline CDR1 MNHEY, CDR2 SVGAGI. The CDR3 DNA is TGTGCCTCCCGTCCGGGACAGGGGACCTACGAGCAGTACTTC. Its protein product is CASRPGQGTYEQYF.

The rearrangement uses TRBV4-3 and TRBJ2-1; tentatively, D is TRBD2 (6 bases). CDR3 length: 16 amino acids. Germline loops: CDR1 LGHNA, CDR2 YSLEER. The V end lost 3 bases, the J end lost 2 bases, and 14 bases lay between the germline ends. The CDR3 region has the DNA TGCGCCAGCAGCCATGGAGGGTCCCAGCCCTACAATGAGCAGTTCTTC. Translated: CASSHGGSQPYNEQFF.

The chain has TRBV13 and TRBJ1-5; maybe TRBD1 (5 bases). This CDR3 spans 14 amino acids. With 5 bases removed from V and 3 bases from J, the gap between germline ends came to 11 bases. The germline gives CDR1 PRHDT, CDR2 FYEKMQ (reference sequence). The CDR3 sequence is CASSLGGSNQPQHF. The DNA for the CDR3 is TGTGCCAGCAGCCTGGGGGGTTCCAATCAGCCCCAGCATTTT.

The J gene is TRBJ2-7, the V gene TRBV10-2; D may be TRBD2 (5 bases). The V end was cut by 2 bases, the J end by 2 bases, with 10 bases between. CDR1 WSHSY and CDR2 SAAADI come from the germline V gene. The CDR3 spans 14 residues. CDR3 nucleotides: TGCGCCAGCAGTGAGGAAGAGGGCCCCTACGAGCAGTACTTC. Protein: CASSEEEGPYEQYF.

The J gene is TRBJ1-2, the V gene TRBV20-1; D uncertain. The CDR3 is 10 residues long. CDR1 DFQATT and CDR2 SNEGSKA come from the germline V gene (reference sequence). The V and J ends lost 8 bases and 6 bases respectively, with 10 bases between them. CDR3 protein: CSQTADGYTF. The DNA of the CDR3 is TGCAGTCAAACAGCTGATGGCTACACCTTC.

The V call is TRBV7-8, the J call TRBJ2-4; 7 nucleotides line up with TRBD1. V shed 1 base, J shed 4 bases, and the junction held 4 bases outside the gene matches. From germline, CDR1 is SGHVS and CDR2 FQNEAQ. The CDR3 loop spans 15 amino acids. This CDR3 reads CASSLGQGMKNIQYF. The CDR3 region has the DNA TGTGCCAGCAGCTTAGGACAGGGCATGAAAAACATTCAGTACTTC.

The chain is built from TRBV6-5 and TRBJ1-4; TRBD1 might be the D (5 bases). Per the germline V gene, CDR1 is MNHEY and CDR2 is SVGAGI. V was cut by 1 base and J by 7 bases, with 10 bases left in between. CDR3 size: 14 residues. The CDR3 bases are TGTGCCAGCAGTTACTTCAGGGAGAGTGAAAAACTGTTTTTT. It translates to CASSYFRESEKLFF.

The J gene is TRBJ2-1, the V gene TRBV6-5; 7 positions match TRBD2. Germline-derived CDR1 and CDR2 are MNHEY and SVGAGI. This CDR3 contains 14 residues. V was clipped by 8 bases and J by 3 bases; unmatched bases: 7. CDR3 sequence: CASGSAGVYNEQFF. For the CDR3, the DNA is TGTGCCAGCGGGAGCGCGGGAGTCTACAATGAGCAGTTCTTC.

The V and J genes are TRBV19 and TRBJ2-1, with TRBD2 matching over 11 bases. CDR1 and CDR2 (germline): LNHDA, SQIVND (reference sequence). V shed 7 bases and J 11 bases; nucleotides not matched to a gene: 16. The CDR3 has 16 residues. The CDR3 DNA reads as TGTGCCAGTACCGTAGCGGGAGGGCTCGGAAATCATAAGCAGTTCTTC. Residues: CASTVAGGLGNHKQFF.